Listed below are T cell receptor beta chains from one sample, sequenced in a study of blood T cell repertoires in COVID-19. Sequenced by immunoSEQ multiplex PCR; TCRdb stores in-frame clones only, minus some. The sample shows under 200,000 clones, roughly 89% of them seen only once. The sequenced sample consisted of PBMCs or T cells enriched from blood (not recorded which). Receptors were obtained from a woman in her 30s who had been exposed to COVID-19. The CDR3 runs from the conserved cysteine through the conserved F or W. Each record gives: J gene, D gene, V gene, clone size, CDR3 protein, CDR3 DNA. A D gene is named only where the DNA matches it firmly. Rows give clone size only sometimes, using once, few, many, or a class for an expanded clone.

J: TRBJ2-5
D: TRBD2
V: TRBV7-9
size: NA
CDR3: CASSLEVYLAGGHF
DNA: TGTGCCAGCAGCTTAGAGGTCTACCTAGCGGGAGGACACTTC

J: TRBJ2-5
D: TRBD1
V: TRBV7-9
size: once
CDR3: CASSYPRTGGQETQYF
DNA: TGTGCCAGCAGCTACCCGCGGACAGGGGGCCAAGAGACCCAGTACTTC

J: TRBJ1-6
D: TRBD1
V: TRBV6-5
size: NA
CDR3: CASSLDRGNGPPLHF
DNA: TGTGCCAGCAGCCTTGACAGGGGGAATGGCCCACCCCTCCACTTT

J: TRBJ2-7
D: NA
V: TRBV3-1/TRBV3-2
size: NA
CDR3: CASSPFLSYEQYF
DNA: TGTGCCAGCAGCCCCTTTCTTTCCTACGAGCAGTACTTC

J: TRBJ1-1
D: NA
V: TRBV19
size: NA
CDR3: CASRFSRGNTEAFF
DNA: TGTGCCAGTAGGTTTAGCCGGGGGAACACTGAAGCTTTCTTT

J: TRBJ1-1
D: NA
V: TRBV5-1
size: NA
CDR3: CASSYQDIAKGAFF
DNA: TGCGCCAGCAGCTACCAGGACATCGCGAAGGGGGCTTTCTTT

J: TRBJ1-4
D: NA
V: TRBV4-1
size: few
CDR3: CASSPSGATNEKLFF
DNA: TGCGCCAGCAGCCCCTCAGGTGCAACTAATGAAAAACTGTTTTTT

J: TRBJ1-5
D: TRBD1
V: TRBV18
size: NA
CDR3: CASSPFGQDDSNQPQHF
DNA: TGTGCCAGCTCACCCTTCGGACAGGATGATAGCAATCAGCCCCAGCATTTT

J: TRBJ2-5
D: NA
V: TRBV4-3
size: few
CDR3: CASSQEDRGLGTQYF
DNA: TGCGCCAGCAGCCAAGAAGATAGGGGCCTGGGGACCCAGTACTTC

J: TRBJ2-7
D: TRBD1
V: TRBV2
size: few
CDR3: CASRFGTDLSYEQYF
DNA: TGTGCCAGCAGATTCGGGACAGATCTCTCCTACGAGCAGTACTTC

J: TRBJ2-2
D: NA
V: TRBV7-2
size: NA
CDR3: CASSLLAGLASGELFF
DNA: TGTGCCAGCAGCTTATTGGCTGGCCTAGCGAGCGGGGAGCTGTTTTTT

J: TRBJ1-3
D: NA
V: TRBV19
size: NA
CDR3: CASSTTGGNTIYF
DNA: TGTGCCAGTAGTACGACAGGTGGAAACACCATATATTTT

J: TRBJ2-3
D: TRBD2
V: TRBV3-1/TRBV3-2
size: NA
CDR3: CASSRFRGGGTDTQYF
DNA: TGTGCCAGCAGCCGATTTCGCGGGGGGGGCACAGATACGCAGTATTTT

J: TRBJ2-7
D: TRBD1
V: TRBV18
size: NA
CDR3: CASSPEQGSNEQYF
DNA: TGTGCCAGCTCACCAGAACAGGGGAGCAACGAGCAGTACTTC

J: TRBJ1-6
D: NA
V: TRBV19
size: once
CDR3: CASSTETALDSPLHF
DNA: TGTGCCAGTAGTACCGAGACAGCCTTGGACTCACCCCTCCACTTT

J: TRBJ1-2
D: NA
V: TRBV18
size: NA
CDR3: CASSPSGREANYGYTF
DNA: TGTGCCAGCTCACCCAGCGGTAGGGAAGCTAACTATGGCTACACCTTC

J: TRBJ1-1
D: NA
V: TRBV3-1/TRBV3-2
size: NA
CDR3: CASSQGGGEAFF
DNA: TGTGCCAGCAGCCAAGGGGGGGGTGAAGCTTTCTTT

J: TRBJ2-2
D: NA
V: TRBV7-6
size: once
CDR3: CASSLWGEANTGELFF
DNA: TGTGCCAGCAGCTTATGGGGGGAGGCGAACACCGGGGAGCTGTTTTTT

J: TRBJ1-5
D: TRBD1
V: TRBV20-1
size: NA
CDR3: CSTGGGQPQHF
DNA: TGCAGTACAGGGGGGGGTCAGCCCCAGCATTTT

J: TRBJ1-2
D: NA
V: TRBV10-3
size: NA
CDR3: CAISESQGDYGYTF
DNA: TGTGCCATCAGTGAGTCGCAGGGCGATTATGGCTACACCTTC

J: TRBJ1-1
D: TRBD1
V: TRBV7-2
size: NA
CDR3: CASSLLGTGNTEAFF
DNA: TGTGCCAGCAGCCTACTGGGGACAGGGAACACTGAAGCTTTCTTT

J: TRBJ2-5
D: TRBD2
V: TRBV7-9
size: NA
CDR3: CASSLAGGEETQYF
DNA: TGTGCCAGCAGCTTAGCCGGGGGGGAAGAGACCCAGTACTTC

J: TRBJ1-4
D: TRBD1
V: TRBV7-9
size: NA
CDR3: CASGRGPTNEKLFF
DNA: TGTGCCAGCGGCAGGGGGCCAACTAATGAAAAACTGTTTTTT

J: TRBJ1-2
D: TRBD1
V: TRBV7-2
size: NA
CDR3: CASSSRGTTYGYTF
DNA: TGTGCCAGCAGCTCCAGGGGGACCACTTATGGCTACACCTTC

J: TRBJ2-3
D: TRBD2
V: TRBV6-5
size: NA
CDR3: CASSSVWGRGTDTQYF
DNA: TGTGCCAGCAGTTCGGTGTGGGGGAGGGGCACAGATACGCAGTATTTT

J: TRBJ2-7
D: NA
V: TRBV5-5
size: NA
CDR3: CASSNTYEQYF
DNA: TGTGCCAGCAGCAACACCTACGAGCAGTACTTC

J: TRBJ1-2
D: TRBD1
V: TRBV7-2
size: NA
CDR3: CASSLRQGGSYTF
DNA: TGTGCCAGCAGCTTAAGACAGGGGGGGAGCTACACCTTC

J: TRBJ1-5
D: NA
V: TRBV5-1
size: NA
CDR3: CASSVGLTDQPQHF
DNA: TGCGCCAGCAGCGTGGGACTCACGGATCAGCCCCAGCATTTT

J: TRBJ1-1
D: TRBD1
V: TRBV7-2
size: NA
CDR3: CASRSWTGANTEAFF
DNA: TGTGCCAGCAGGAGTTGGACAGGGGCAAACACTGAAGCTTTCTTT

J: TRBJ2-5
D: NA
V: TRBV3-1/TRBV3-2
size: few
CDR3: CASSQDMAVQETQYF
DNA: TGTGCCAGCAGCCAAGATATGGCGGTGCAAGAGACCCAGTACTTC

J: TRBJ1-1
D: NA
V: TRBV19
size: once
CDR3: CASAAGFFTEAFF
DNA: TGTGCCAGCGCGGCGGGGTTTTTCACTGAAGCTTTCTTT

J: TRBJ1-2
D: NA
V: TRBV29-1
size: NA
CDR3: CSVEDLVAGFEGLTF
DNA: TGCAGCGTTGAAGATCTTGTCGCAGGGTTTGAAGGTTTAACCTTC

J: TRBJ2-1
D: TRBD1
V: TRBV6-2/TRBV6-3
size: NA
CDR3: CASSYAGQAFEEQFF
DNA: TGTGCCAGCAGTTACGCGGGACAGGCGTTTGAGGAGCAGTTCTTC

J: TRBJ2-3
D: TRBD2
V: TRBV4-2
size: NA
CDR3: CASSQDSRLAGGTDTQYF
DNA: TGTGCCAGCAGCCAAGATTCGCGACTAGCGGGGGGCACAGATACGCAGTATTTT

J: TRBJ2-3
D: NA
V: TRBV7-9
size: NA
CDR3: CASSLLETDTQYF
DNA: TGTGCCAGCAGCTTATTAGAGACAGATACGCAGTATTTT

J: TRBJ2-1
D: TRBD2
V: TRBV9
size: NA
CDR3: CASSVDQFRRGWDNEQFF
DNA: TGTGCCAGCAGCGTGGACCAATTCCGGCGGGGGTGGGACAATGAGCAGTTCTTC

J: TRBJ2-7
D: NA
V: TRBV5-1
size: NA
CDR3: CASSLGQSYEQYF
DNA: TGCGCCAGCAGCTTGGGTCAATCCTACGAGCAGTACTTC

J: TRBJ1-2
D: TRBD1
V: TRBV27
size: NA
CDR3: CASSPGQGASYGYTF
DNA: TGTGCCAGCAGTCCCGGACAGGGGGCTTCTTATGGCTACACCTTC

J: TRBJ2-5
D: NA
V: TRBV7-9
size: NA
CDR3: CASSFESVTETQYF
DNA: TGTGCCAGCAGCTTCGAATCGGTCACGGAGACCCAGTACTTC

J: TRBJ2-7
D: TRBD1
V: TRBV30
size: NA
CDR3: CAWSAGTGVSDEQYF
DNA: TGTGCCTGGAGTGCCGGGACAGGGGTTAGTGACGAGCAGTACTTC

J: TRBJ2-6
D: NA
V: TRBV10-2
size: NA
CDR3: CASSDPGDGSSGANVLTF
DNA: TGCGCCAGCAGTGACCCAGGGGATGGAAGTTCTGGGGCCAACGTCCTGACTTTC

J: TRBJ2-3
D: NA
V: TRBV24-1
size: once
CDR3: CATQGFTDTQYF
DNA: TGTGCCACTCAGGGTTTCACAGATACGCAGTATTTT

J: TRBJ1-6
D: TRBD1
V: TRBV19
size: NA
CDR3: CATQGVSGNSPLHF
DNA: TGTGCCACCCAGGGGGTGTCAGGAAATTCACCCCTCCACTTT

J: TRBJ1-2
D: TRBD1
V: TRBV7-3
size: NA
CDR3: CASSYTGVRGYTF
DNA: TGTGCCAGCAGCTACACAGGGGTACGGGGCTACACCTTC

J: TRBJ2-3
D: NA
V: TRBV18
size: NA
CDR3: CASSPPLGADTQYF
DNA: TGTGCCAGCTCACCACCGTTAGGGGCAGATACGCAGTATTTT

J: TRBJ2-5
D: TRBD1
V: TRBV18
size: NA
CDR3: CASSPPGQPSGETQYF
DNA: TGTGCCAGCTCACCTCCGGGACAGCCCTCCGGTGAGACCCAGTACTTC

J: TRBJ2-5
D: NA
V: TRBV9
size: NA
CDR3: CASSVAGGLETQYF
DNA: TGTGCCAGCAGCGTAGCCGGCGGGTTGGAGACCCAGTACTTC

J: TRBJ2-2
D: NA
V: TRBV5-4
size: NA
CDR3: CASSLSVDTGELFF
DNA: TGTGCCAGCAGCCTGTCTGTAGACACCGGGGAGCTGTTTTTT

J: TRBJ1-2
D: TRBD1
V: TRBV13
size: NA
CDR3: CASSSTGNYGYTF
DNA: TGTGCCAGCAGCTCGACAGGGAACTATGGCTACACCTTC

J: TRBJ2-1
D: NA
V: TRBV5-1
size: NA
CDR3: CASARDEGEQFF
DNA: TGCGCCAGCGCGCGAGACGAGGGTGAGCAGTTCTTC

J: TRBJ1-5
D: TRBD1
V: TRBV4-1
size: NA
CDR3: CASSQGGQGENSNQPQHF
DNA: TGCGCCAGCAGCCAAGGGGGACAGGGGGAAAATAGCAATCAGCCCCAGCATTTT

J: TRBJ2-7
D: NA
V: TRBV7-9
size: once
CDR3: CASSPWASAAYEQYF
DNA: TGTGCCAGCAGCCCGTGGGCTAGCGCCGCCTACGAGCAGTACTTC

J: TRBJ1-6
D: NA
V: TRBV19
size: NA
CDR3: CASSETAGNNSPLHF
DNA: TGTGCCAGTAGTGAAACGGCGGGCAATAATTCACCCCTCCACTTT

J: TRBJ2-3
D: TRBD2
V: TRBV7-2
size: NA
CDR3: CASSLGVAGGSADTQYF
DNA: TGTGCCAGCAGCTTAGGAGTAGCGGGGGGGTCGGCAGATACGCAGTATTTT

J: TRBJ2-5
D: TRBD2
V: TRBV7-9
size: NA
CDR3: CASSLSRGVETQYF
DNA: TGTGCCAGCAGCTTAAGTCGGGGGGTAGAGACCCAGTACTTC

J: TRBJ2-5
D: NA
V: TRBV18
size: NA
CDR3: CASSPYREGETQYF
DNA: TGTGCCAGCTCACCATACAGGGAGGGAGAGACCCAGTACTTC

J: TRBJ2-5
D: NA
V: TRBV20-1
size: once
CDR3: CSASRQGFQETQYF
DNA: TGCAGTGCTAGTAGGCAGGGGTTCCAAGAGACCCAGTACTTC

J: TRBJ2-1
D: NA
V: TRBV5-4
size: few
CDR3: CASTLDGGLGNEQFF
DNA: TGTGCCAGCACCTTGGATGGGGGCCTAGGCAATGAGCAGTTCTTC

J: TRBJ1-4
D: TRBD1
V: TRBV6-5
size: NA
CDR3: CASSLTGTNEKLFF
DNA: TGTGCCAGCAGTTTGACAGGGACTAATGAAAAACTGTTTTTT

J: TRBJ1-3
D: NA
V: TRBV19
size: once
CDR3: CASREDTIYF
DNA: TGTGCCAGTAGGGAGGACACCATATATTTT